The 21 T cell receptor beta chains below were found in one sample sequenced in a study of cytotoxic CD8 clonotypes in ibrutinib-treated CLL. Profiled with immunoSEQ multiplex PCR; TCRdb holds only in-frame clones, not every one. The sample holds 300,000 to 350,000 clones; around four fifths are singletons and the top ten take over 6.5%. Sequencing used PBMCs, obtained before ibrutinib treatment. The receptors originated from a human donor with chronic lymphocytic leukemia.

This sequence joins TRBV5-1 and TRBJ2-7; no clear D gene. Germline V CDR1 and CDR2: SGHRS, YFSETQ. The CDR3 contains 16 residues. V lost 4 bases, J lost 2 bases, and 19 bases lay in between. CDR3 region: CASSGYSVVSTYEQYF. CDR3 nucleotides: TGCGCCAGCAGCGGGTACAGCGTCGTTTCGACCTACGAGCAGTACTTC.

This chain connects TRBV5-5 to TRBJ1-2, with TRBD1 matching over 7 bases. This CDR3 contains 14 residues. Trimming cost V 3 bases and J 3 bases; bases outside gene matches: 5. Germline V gene sequence: CDR1 SGHKS, CDR2 YYEKEE (reference sequence). The CDR3 region is CASSWRGGDYGYTF. The CDR3 DNA sequence: TGTGCCAGCAGCTGGAGAGGGGGCGACTATGGCTACACCTTC.

This chain connects TRBV27 to TRBJ2-1; D may be TRBD1 (6 bases). This CDR3 has 16 amino acids. The V end lost 3 bases, the J end lost 1 base, and 13 bases lay between the germline ends. The germline V gene has CDR1 MNHEY and CDR2 SMNVEV (reference sequence). Written as DNA, the CDR3 is TGTGCCAGCAGTTTGGGTGGCAGGGGTTCCTACAATGAGCAGTTCTTC. This translates into CASSLGGRGSYNEQFF.

This chain uses TRBV5-8 with TRBJ1-5; tentatively, D is TRBD1 (5 bases). The CDR3 is 15 amino acids. V was clipped by 4 bases and J by 3 bases, with 14 bases between them. Germline CDR1 is SGHTS and CDR2 is YDEGEE. Here the CDR3 DNA reads TGTGCCAGCAGCACGGACACGGGGATCAATCAGCCCCAGCATTTT. Residues: CASSTDTGINQPQHF.

The chain is built from TRBV5-4 and TRBJ2-1; TRBD2 aligns across 11 bases. Germline CDR1 and CDR2: SGHNT and YYREEE (reference sequence). The trim removed 4 bases at V and 2 bases at J, leaving 8 bases unmatched. The CDR3 totals 17 residues. The CDR3 DNA follows: TGTGCCAGCAGCCGTAAAGCGACTAGCGGGACCTACAATGAGCAGTTCTTC. This sequence encodes CASSRKATSGTYNEQFF.

V usage is TRBV18 and J usage is TRBJ2-1, with 9 positions matching TRBD2. V gave up 2 bases and J gave up 9 bases; unmatched junction bases: 11. Germline CDR1 reads KGHSH; CDR2 reads LQKENI. This CDR3 comprises 16 residues. The CDR3 sequence: CASSPGSGGRAGEQFF. CDR3 sequence (DNA): TGTGCCAGCTCACCAGGGTCTGGCGGGAGGGCCGGTGAGCAGTTCTTC.

The chain uses TRBV28 and TRBJ2-4; tentative D call: TRBD1 (6 bases). V was pared by 6 bases and J by 4 bases, with 13 bases between. Germline V gene lookup returns CDR1 MDHEN and CDR2 SYDVKM. CDR3 length equals 14 residues. The CDR3 DNA is TGTGCCAGCAGCCCTGCACAGGGTAAAAACATTCAGTACTTC. Amino acid sequence: CASSPAQGKNIQYF.

J is TRBJ2-7 and V is TRBV28, with D tentatively TRBD2 (5 bases). Trimming stripped 8 bases from V and 3 bases from J, with 17 bases between. The CDR3 runs 14 residues. CDR1 is MDHEN, CDR2 SYDVKM, per germline. CDR3 DNA sequence: TGTGCCAGCGAGACTTGGGCTAGCAGCTACGAGCAGTACTTC. As protein: CASETWASSYEQYF.

The V call is TRBV7-9, the J call TRBJ2-2; D is uncertain. Germline V gene data show CDR1 as SEHNR and CDR2 as FQNEAQ (reference sequence). The V and J ends lost 1 base and 9 bases respectively, with 0 bases between them. This CDR3 contains 10 residues. The CDR3 bases are TGTGCCAGCAGCTTAGGGGAGCTGTTTTTT. This gives the protein CASSLGELFF.

This chain joins TRBV30 and TRBJ1-1; D uncertain. CDR3 length: 13 residues. The germline CDR1 and CDR2 sequences are GTSNPN and SVGIG (reference sequence). V was clipped by 0 bases and J by 3 bases, with 8 bases between them. This CDR3 is CAWSVRWDTEAFF. The CDR3 bases are TGTGCCTGGAGTGTACGATGGGACACTGAAGCTTTCTTT. The full variable domain, completed using reference TRBV30 and TRBJ1-1, is SQTIHQWPATLVQPVGSPLSLECTVEGTSNPNLYWYRQAAGRGLQLLFYSVGIGQISSEVPQNLSASRPQDRQFILSSKKLLLSDSGFYLCAWSVRWDTEAFFGQGTRLTVV.

The chain recombines TRBV11-2 with TRBJ2-1; D unresolved. CDR3 length: 12 residues. Trimming stripped 5 bases from V and 10 bases from J, with 12 bases between. Germline loops: CDR1 SGHAT, CDR2 FQNNGV. The CDR3 protein is CASSTHRYEQFF. CDR3 bases: TGTGCCAGCAGCACGCACAGATACGAGCAGTTCTTC.

The rearrangement uses TRBV9 and TRBJ2-1, with 11 bases lining up with TRBD2. The CDR3 loop spans 16 amino acids. The trim removed 4 bases at V and 8 bases at J, leaving 11 bases unmatched. Looked up from germline, CDR1 is SGDLS and CDR2 is YYNGEE. The CDR3 region has the DNA TGTGCCAGCAGCCGACGGCTACTAGCGGGAGAGGATGAGCAGTTCTTC. Its protein product is CASSRRLLAGEDEQFF.

V and J are TRBV28 and TRBJ2-2; a possible D gene is TRBD2 (5 bases). The V end was cut by 4 bases, the J end by 0 bases, with 15 bases between. From germline, CDR1 is MDHEN and CDR2 SYDVKM. The CDR3 length is 17 residues. The CDR3: CASSWVSGIANTGELFF. DNA of the CDR3: TGTGCCAGCAGTTGGGTGTCGGGAATAGCGAACACCGGGGAGCTGTTTTTT. The full variable domain, rest sourced from reference TRBV28 and TRBJ2-2, is DVKVTQSSRYLVKRTGEKVFLECVQDMDHENMFWYRQDPGLGLRLIYFSYDVKMKEKGDIPEGYSVSREKKERFSLILESASTNQTSMYLCASSWVSGIANTGELFFGEGSRLTVL.

The V gene is TRBV5-1, the J gene TRBJ1-2; the D is unclear. This CDR3 is 14 amino acids long. V was trimmed by 5 bases and J by 5 bases, leaving 16 bases between them. Germline V CDR1 and CDR2: SGHRS, YFSETQ. CDR3 coding DNA: TGCGCCAGCAGTCTGTTTAGCCCGGGGTATGGCTACACCTTC. It encodes CASSLFSPGYGYTF.

This sequence joins TRBV9 and TRBJ2-5; D unclear. The CDR3 sequence is 14 residues long. Trimming took 2 bases from V and 4 from J, leaving 12 bases between them. CDR1 and CDR2 (germline): SGDLS, YYNGEE. Written as DNA, the CDR3 is TGTGCCAGCAGCGTCTCAGGCGTTCGAGAGACCCAGTACTTC. Translated, it gives CASSVSGVRETQYF. Together with reference TRBV9 and TRBJ2-5, the CDR3 gives the full variable domain: DSGVTQTPKHLITATGQRVTLRCSPRSGDLSVYWYQQSLDQGLQFLIQYYNGEERAKGNILERFSAQQFPDLHSELNLSSLELGDSALYFCASSVSGVRETQYFGPGTRLLVL.

Notes on this clone: Other DNA sequences in the same sample also yield this CDR3. This sequence joins TRBV6-5 and TRBJ2-7; the match to TRBD1 covers 9 bases. The CDR3 has 15 amino acids. Germline CDR1 reads MNHEY; CDR2 reads SVGAGI. J lost 1 base, V lost 6 bases, and 7 bases had no gene match. The CDR3 DNA follows: TGTGCCAGCAGCTCACCGGGACAGGGTTCCTACGAGCAGTACTTC. Amino acids: CASSSPGQGSYEQYF.

Only a few counts were recorded for this clone. The chain is built from TRBV5-1 and TRBJ1-2; no clear D gene. Between the trimmed V and J ends, which lost 5 bases and 1 base, there was a span of 6 bases. The CDR3 runs 12 residues. Per germline, CDR1 SGHRS and CDR2 YFSETQ. CDR3 nucleotides: TGCGCCAGCAGTCTCAGTAACTATGGCTACACCTTC. Translated, it gives CASSLSNYGYTF.

The chain carries TRBV9 and TRBJ2-5; perhaps TRBD2 as D (6 bases). Between the trimmed V and J ends, which lost 0 bases and 2 bases, there was a span of 20 bases. The CDR3 loop spans 18 amino acids. The germline gives CDR1 SGDLS, CDR2 YYNGEE. The chain's CDR3 is CASSVASGETRWQETQYF. CDR3 bases: TGTGCCAGCAGCGTAGCTTCGGGAGAGACGCGTTGGCAAGAGACCCAGTACTTC.

The J gene is TRBJ2-5, the V gene TRBV5-8; TRBD2 is a possible D gene (7 bases). Germline CDR1 and CDR2: SGHTS and YDEGEE. Trimming took off 0 bases at V and 4 bases at J, with 10 bases between the two ends. CDR3 length: 14 residues. For the CDR3, the DNA is TGTGCCAGCAGCTTGGATAGGGGGGGAGAGACCCAGTACTTC. Translation gives CASSLDRGGETQYF.

For this clone: The sample contains more than one DNA sequence encoding this CDR3. The chain joins TRBV28 to TRBJ1-5; D is undetermined. The CDR3 contains 12 residues. V dropped 6 bases and J dropped 3 bases, with 6 bases sitting between them. Germline V gene data show CDR1 as MDHEN and CDR2 as SYDVKM. The CDR3 region is CASSLLNQPQHF. The DNA for the CDR3 is TGTGCCAGCAGCCTTCTCAATCAGCCCCAGCATTTT.

The chain uses TRBV15 and TRBJ1-3; D uncertain. This CDR3 spans 14 amino acids. The V gene's germline CDR1 is LNHNV and CDR2 YYDKDF (reference sequence). The V and J ends lost 8 bases and 10 bases respectively, with 21 bases between them. The CDR3 coding sequence is TGTGCCACCCAACCGGTTTTGAGTGGCGGGACCATATATTTT. Protein: CATQPVLSGGTIYF.